The source of this T cell receptor (beta chain) is a study of human T cells and chemical hapten exposure. The wider study: Patch tests containing 0.01% DPC, applied to the upper back, were read at 6 days. Regarding the study as a whole: Donors' alopecia may make their immune response differ from healthy people's.

As for time point: patch test 1, 2 weeks after DPC sensitization. As for treatment: therapeutic diphenylcyclopropenone sensitization with weekly scalp DPC. The library tagged each cDNA molecule with unique molecular identifiers. TCRdb reprocessed the RACE reads via MiXCR and lists one record per CDR3 protein. The data show roughly 180,000 distinct CDR3 sequences, around 22% seen once. A remark on this clonotype: Its target is not known.

CDR1 MNHEY and CDR2 SVGEGT come from the germline V gene. The CDR3 runs 14 residues. Germline trimming cut 10 bases from V and 4 bases from J; bases unmatched to any gene: 7. The sample consisted of whole blood, taken in connection with sensitization to the hapten diphenylcyclopropenone (DPC). The source of this sequence is a woman aged 45-65 years with alopecia areata. Some clones in this sample may be carry-over from other donors' samples. V and J are TRBV6-2 or TRBV6-3 and TRBJ2-3; TRBD2 matches at 11 bases. In DNA form, the CDR3 reads TGTGCCACGCTACTAGCGGGAGTTCCAGATACGCAGTATTTT. It specifies CATLLAGVPDTQYF.